These 7 T cell receptor beta chains came from one sample sequenced in a study of Graves' ophthalmopathy and Graves' hyperthyroidism. Amplification of the TCR beta CDR3 regions used RNA transcripts (as template). RT-PCR with HTBI primers came first, then second-round multiplex PCR. TCRdb re-analysed the multiplex PCR reads in MiXCR, keeping a single row per CDR3 protein. The sample gives 400,000 to 450,000 distinct CDR3 sequences, under 25% of which show up once; roughly 3% is in the top ten. Sequences were obtained from peripheral blood. The receptor source for this set is a woman under 30 with stable Graves' hyperthyroidism.

In its sample, this clonotype was seen many times. The chain recombines TRBV20-1 with TRBJ1-5; 7 bases match TRBD1. Germline V lookup: CDR1 DFQATT, CDR2 SNEGSKA (reference sequence). The CDR3 is made up of 15 amino acids. J was trimmed by 4 bases and V by 6 bases; bases with no gene match: 12. The CDR3 loop is CSAGPGTAANQPQHF. The DNA of the CDR3 is TGCAGTGCAGGGCCCGGGACAGCAGCGAATCAGCCCCAGCATTTT.

This clonotype was detected a few times. The V call is TRBV4-2, the J call TRBJ2-5, with 12 nucleotides matching TRBD2. Germline-derived CDR1 and CDR2 are LGHNA and YNFKEQ. With V trimmed by 1 base and J by 3 bases, 3 bases remained unmatched. The CDR3 sequence is 16 residues long. The CDR3 DNA sequence: TGTGCCAGCAGCCAAGGGTCTAGCGGGGGGGAAGAGACCCAGTACTTC. It codes for CASSQGSSGGEETQYF.

This clonotype was detected ten times or more. The CDR3 here is CASSELGPEAFF. The CDR3 DNA is TGTGCCAGCAGCGAGCTAGGGCCCGAAGCTTTCTTT. V gene TRBV13 combines with J gene TRBJ1-1; D remains unclear. Germline CDR1 reads PRHDT; CDR2 reads FYEKMQ (reference sequence). V was pared by 5 bases and J by 8 bases, with 12 bases between. This CDR3 contains 12 residues.

At least ten counts were recorded for this clonotype. The chain combines TRBV6-5 with TRBJ1-1; the D is unclear. CDR3 length equals 11 residues. Trimming took 4 bases from V and 6 from J, leaving 6 bases between them. The V gene's germline CDR1 is MNHEY and CDR2 SVGAGI. CDR3 in DNA: TGTGCCAGCAGTTCAGGAGCTGAAGCTTTCTTT. It translates to CASSSGAEAFF.

At least ten counts were recorded for this clonotype. V is TRBV20-1 and J is TRBJ1-3, with D uncertain. In germline, CDR1 is DFQATT, CDR2 SNEGSKA (reference sequence). Trimming took 2 bases from V and 3 from J, leaving 17 bases between them. The CDR3 totals 16 residues. CDR3 in amino acids: CSARRPRALYGNTIYF. The DNA for the CDR3 is TGCAGTGCTAGACGCCCCCGGGCTCTTTATGGAAACACCATATATTTT.

This clonotype was seen repeatedly, ten times or more. The rearrangement uses TRBV6-2 or TRBV6-3 and TRBJ2-5; 7 bases are a match to TRBD2. CDR1 is MNHEY, CDR2 SVGEGT, per germline. The CDR3 consists of 15 residues. The V segment lost 9 bases and the J segment 1 base; nucleotides outside the gene matches: 11. The CDR3 nucleotides read TGTGCCAGTCTCTATAAAGCGGGGACCCAAGAGACCCAGTACTTC. It translates to CASLYKAGTQETQYF.

The table lists this clonotype with many counts. V is TRBV18 and J is TRBJ2-7; D is unresolved. The V and J ends lost 8 bases and 0 bases respectively, with 8 bases between them. CDR1 is KGHSH, CDR2 LQKENI, per germline. The CDR3 runs 12 residues. CDR3 sequence reads: CASSPSSYEQYF. The DNA of the CDR3 is TGTGCCAGCAGCCCCAGCTCCTACGAGCAGTACTTC.